The rows below give T cell receptor beta chains drawn from one sample of a study of blood T cell repertoires in COVID-19. Repertoires were generated with immunoSEQ multiplex PCR, while TCRdb's copy carries only in-frame clones and drops some. The sample shows over 150,000 clones, around nine tenths of them seen only once. The sample comprised peripheral blood. Source of these receptors: a woman of 80 years or more with COVID-19, enrolled during active disease. Both conserved end residues are part of each CDR3.

CASSRGSAYEQYF | TRBJ2-7 | TRBV6-5
CASSISGQPNYEQYF | TRBJ2-7 | TRBV19
CASSPGIRETQYF | TRBJ2-5 | TRBV5-4
CASSSPQGRGNTEAFF | TRBJ1-1 | TRBV11-1
CASSSWTGGEQYF | TRBJ2-7 | TRBV7-3
CASSLAPTGHYEQYF | TRBJ2-7 | TRBV5-1
CASSETQVYGYTF | TRBJ1-2 | TRBV25-1
CAISEMTGGNYGYTF | TRBJ1-2 | TRBV10-3
CATWTGDSYEQYF | TRBJ2-7 | TRBV6-5
CASSLSQDRLSGRVYNEQFF | TRBJ2-1 | TRBV27
CASSTTGGVNYGYTF | TRBJ1-2 | TRBV5-5
CASSQDHPTSGRALGWTGELFF | TRBJ2-2 | TRBV3-1/TRBV3-2
CASSHGQDSYEQYF | TRBJ2-7 | TRBV4-1
CATFTGGRFGYTF | TRBJ1-2 | TRBV12-3/TRBV12-4
CASSRRAGAFEQYF | TRBJ2-7 | TRBV5-6
CASSPRPYTEAFF | TRBJ1-1 | TRBV6-6
CASSQGISPSYEQYF | TRBJ2-7 | TRBV3-1/TRBV3-2
CASSLWRGNQPQHF | TRBJ1-5 | TRBV27
CASSPDRSYEQYF | TRBJ2-7 | TRBV18
CASSASEGQGFGGYTF | TRBJ1-2 | TRBV5-1
CASSAPAGGGYTF | TRBJ1-2 | TRBV19
CATSDTAGTGGTDTQYF | TRBJ2-3 | TRBV24-1
CASSLQAGSNTGELFF | TRBJ2-2 | TRBV5-5